The 13 T cell receptor beta chains below were found in one sample sequenced in a study of spatial heterogeneity in lung cancer (dated by TCRdb to about 2019). The paper as a whole reports these results and caveats: The number of expanded intratumoral alpha and beta TCRs correlated with the tumor nonsynonymous mutation count.

The library was produced with 5' RACE. Sequenced on a NextSeq 500. In TCRdb, the public reads were trimmed at Q25 with fastp and aligned with MiXCR, with productive beta chains retained. Records with the same CDR3 protein are collapsed into one entry carrying the most frequent genes and DNA. In this sample the table shows 4,000 or so distinct CDR3 sequences, 8.5% to 9.5% of which occur a single time. Roughly 27% of the sample lies in the top ten. What this sample's time point label stands for: sample taken at primary tumor resection. Their antigen targets remain unknown. Sequencing was performed on lung tumor tissue, taken at surgery. These receptors all stem from a male donor with early-stage non-small cell lung cancer.

The chain has TRBV6-5 and TRBJ2-6; D is uncertain. V lost 5 bases to trimming and J lost 0 bases, with 11 bases between them. Looked up from germline, CDR1 is MNHEY and CDR2 is SVGAGI. The length of the CDR3 is 16 residues. The CDR3 loop is CASSKPLRSGANVLTF. For the CDR3, the DNA is TGTGCCAGCAGTAAACCCCTGCGCTCTGGGGCCAACGTCCTGACTTTC.

This clonotype is termed medium-sized (0.01 to 0.1%). The chain combines TRBV10-3 with TRBJ1-5; the D gene is possibly TRBD1 (5 bases). From germline, CDR1 is ENHRY and CDR2 SYGVKD. The CDR3 runs 12 residues. V was clipped by 9 bases and J by 5 bases, with 11 bases between them. The CDR3 loop is CAIRSGDQPQHF. The CDR3 DNA follows: TGTGCCATTAGATCGGGGGATCAGCCCCAGCATTTT.

Relative to its sample, this clonotype is medium-sized (0.01 to 0.1%). V and J are TRBV7-2 and TRBJ2-1; maybe TRBD2 (6 bases). This CDR3 is 17 amino acids long. In germline, CDR1 is SGHTA, CDR2 FQGNSA. The V gene lost 1 base and the J gene lost 0 bases, with 13 bases spanning the gap. The CDR3 DNA follows: TGTGCCAGCAGCTTAGTGGGGGGACGGAGCTCCTACAATGAGCAGTTCTTC. Protein product: CASSLVGGRSSYNEQFF.

This clonotype has a count of ten or more. V and J are TRBV7-3 and TRBJ2-6, with D perhaps TRBD2 (6 bases). The CDR3 loop spans 14 amino acids. CDR1 and CDR2 from the germline V gene are SGHTA and FQGTGA. V was clipped by 4 bases and J by 3 bases, with 7 bases between them. The CDR3 loop reads CASSSGVGANVLTF. The DNA of the CDR3 is TGTGCCAGCAGCTCGGGAGTTGGGGCCAACGTCCTGACTTTC.

By sample share, this clonotype is medium-sized (0.01 to 0.1%). The chain carries TRBV10-2 and TRBJ2-3, with TRBD2 matching over 8 bases. V was pared by 3 bases and J by 0 bases, with 2 bases of the junction left unmatched. The CDR3 contains 15 residues. Per germline, CDR1 WSHSY and CDR2 SAAADI. The CDR3 DNA is TGCGCCAGCAGTGAACTAGCGGTTAGCACAGATACGCAGTATTTT. This encodes CASSELAVSTDTQYF.

This clonotype was observed a few times. The chain uses TRBV11-2 and TRBJ2-7; TRBD1 agrees at 8 bases. The ends lost 5 bases at V and 3 bases at J; junction bases unmatched: 3. CDR1 SGHAT and CDR2 FQNNGV come from the germline V gene. The CDR3 has 13 residues. CDR3 bases: TGTGCCAGCAGCCGCGGACAGGGCTACGAGCAGTACTTC. It yields the protein CASSRGQGYEQYF.

In its sample, this clonotype was seen many times. V and J are TRBV2 and TRBJ2-5; TRBD1 might be the D (6 bases). This CDR3 is 14 amino acids long. V was shortened by 1 base and J by 5 bases, with 11 bases between the two germline ends. Germline-derived CDR1 and CDR2 are SNHLY and FYNNEI. The CDR3 DNA is TGTGCCAGCAGTGAAGGGACAGAGGGGGAGACCCAGTACTTC. It specifies CASSEGTEGETQYF.

This clonotype was seen ten or more times. CDR3 DNA sequence: TGTGCCAGCAGTTCCGCGACTTGGCGCGTCAACACCGGGGAGCTGTTTTTT. Its protein product is CASSSATWRVNTGELFF. This sequence joins TRBV6-5 and TRBJ2-2, with D hard to call. CDR1 and CDR2 from the germline V gene are MNHEY and SVGAGI. V was trimmed by 4 bases and J by 2 bases, leaving 17 bases between them. This CDR3 contains 17 residues.

By sample fraction, this clonotype is medium-sized. V is TRBV20-1 and J is TRBJ1-5, with a possible D match to TRBD1 (5 bases). This CDR3 has 14 amino acids. The V and J ends lost 1 base and 6 bases respectively, with 13 bases between them. CDR1 is DFQATT, CDR2 SNEGSKA, per germline (reference sequence). The DNA for the CDR3 is TGCAGTGCTAGAGTTCCAGGGAGGGGTCAGCCCCAGCATTTT. Amino acids: CSARVPGRGQPQHF.

V is TRBV6-5 and J is TRBJ1-3, with D unclear. V was clipped by 0 bases and J by 4 bases, with 13 bases between them. This CDR3 spans 16 amino acids. Germline CDR1 and CDR2: MNHEY and SVGAGI. CDR3 residues: CASSYSQAYQGNTIYF. DNA for the CDR3: TGTGCCAGCAGTTACTCGCAGGCCTACCAGGGAAACACCATATATTTT.

This clonotype was seen many times. This rearrangement joins TRBV28 to TRBJ2-3; TRBD2 matches at 12 bases. Unmatched junction bases numbered 5, after V lost 5 bases and J lost 5 bases. The germline CDR1 and CDR2 sequences are MDHEN and SYDVKM. The CDR3 loop spans 15 amino acids. The CDR3 reads CASSRLAGELDTQYF. CDR3 nucleotide sequence: TGTGCCAGCAGTCGACTAGCGGGAGAGCTAGATACGCAGTATTTT. Based on the CDR3 plus reference TRBV28 and TRBJ2-3, the full variable domain is DVKVTQSSRYLVKRTGEKVFLECVQDMDHENMFWYRQDPGLGLRLIYFSYDVKMKEKGDIPEGYSVSREKKERFSLILESASTNQTSMYLCASSRLAGELDTQYFGPGTRLTVL.

The chain has TRBV7-3 and TRBJ2-2, with D uncertain. The CDR3 has 16 amino acids. V was shortened by 1 base and J by 0 bases, with 9 bases between the two germline ends. Germline V gives CDR1 SGHTA, CDR2 FQGTGA. CDR3 sequence (DNA): TGTGCCAGCAGCTTAAACACCGCAGCGAACACCGGGGAGCTGTTTTTT. Protein sequence: CASSLNTAANTGELFF. The variable domain in full, with the rest retrieved from reference TRBV7-3 and TRBJ2-2, is GAGVSQTPSNKVTEKGKYVELRCDPISGHTALYWYRQSLGQGPEFLIYFQGTGAADDSGLPNDRFFAVRPEGSVSTLKIQRTERGDSAVYLCASSLNTAANTGELFFGEGSRLTVL.

This clonotype was recorded at least ten times. The J gene is TRBJ1-2, the V gene TRBV20-1; 8 positions agree with TRBD1. This CDR3 has 13 amino acids. Germline loops: CDR1 DFQATT, CDR2 SNEGSKA (reference sequence). Germline trimming cut 6 bases from V and 8 bases from J; bases unmatched to any gene: 11. The CDR3 here is CSADSGQGRGYTF. CDR3 bases: TGCAGTGCGGATTCCGGACAGGGAAGAGGCTACACCTTC.